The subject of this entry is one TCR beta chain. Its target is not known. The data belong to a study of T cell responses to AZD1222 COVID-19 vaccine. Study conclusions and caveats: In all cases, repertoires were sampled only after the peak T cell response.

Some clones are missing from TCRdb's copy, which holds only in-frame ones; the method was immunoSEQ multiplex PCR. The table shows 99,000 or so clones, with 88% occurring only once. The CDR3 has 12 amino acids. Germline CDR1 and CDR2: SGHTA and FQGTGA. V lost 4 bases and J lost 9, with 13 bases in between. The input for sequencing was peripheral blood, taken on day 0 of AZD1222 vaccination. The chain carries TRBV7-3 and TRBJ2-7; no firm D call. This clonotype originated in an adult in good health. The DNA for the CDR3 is TGTGCCAGCAGCTCCTACGACGAGCGGCAGTACTTC. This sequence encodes CASSSYDERQYF.